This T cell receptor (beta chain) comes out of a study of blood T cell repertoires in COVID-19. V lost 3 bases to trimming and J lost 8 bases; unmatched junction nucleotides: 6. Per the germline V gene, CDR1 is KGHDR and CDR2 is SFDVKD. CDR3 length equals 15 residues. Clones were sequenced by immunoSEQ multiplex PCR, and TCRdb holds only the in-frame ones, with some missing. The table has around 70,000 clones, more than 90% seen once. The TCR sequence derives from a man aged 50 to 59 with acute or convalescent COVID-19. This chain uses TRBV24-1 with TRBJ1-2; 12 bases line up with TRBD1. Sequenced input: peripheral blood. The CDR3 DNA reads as TGTGCCACCAGTGATCTCCCGGGACAGGGGGCCGGCTACACCTTC. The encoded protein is CATSDLPGQGAGYTF.